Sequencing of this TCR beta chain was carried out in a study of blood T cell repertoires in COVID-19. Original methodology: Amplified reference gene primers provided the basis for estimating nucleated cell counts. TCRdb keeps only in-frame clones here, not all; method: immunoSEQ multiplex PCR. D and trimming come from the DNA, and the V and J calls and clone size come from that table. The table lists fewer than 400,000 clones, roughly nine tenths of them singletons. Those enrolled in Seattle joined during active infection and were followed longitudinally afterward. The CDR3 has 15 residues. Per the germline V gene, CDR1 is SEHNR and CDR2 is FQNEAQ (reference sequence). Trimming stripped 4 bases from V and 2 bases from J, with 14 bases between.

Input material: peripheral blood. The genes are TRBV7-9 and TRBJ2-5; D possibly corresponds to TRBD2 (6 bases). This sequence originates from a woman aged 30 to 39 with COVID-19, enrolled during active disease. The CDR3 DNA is TGTGCCAGCAGCTCTCGCGGGGCAGAACAAGAGACCCAGTACTTC. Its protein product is CASSSRGAEQETQYF. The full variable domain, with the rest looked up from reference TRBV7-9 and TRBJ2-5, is DTGVSQNPRHKITKRGQNVTFRCDPISEHNRLYWYRQTLGQGPEFLTYFQNEAQLEKSRLLSDRFSAERPKGSFSTLEIQRTEQGDSAMYLCASSSRGAEQETQYFGPGTRLLVL.